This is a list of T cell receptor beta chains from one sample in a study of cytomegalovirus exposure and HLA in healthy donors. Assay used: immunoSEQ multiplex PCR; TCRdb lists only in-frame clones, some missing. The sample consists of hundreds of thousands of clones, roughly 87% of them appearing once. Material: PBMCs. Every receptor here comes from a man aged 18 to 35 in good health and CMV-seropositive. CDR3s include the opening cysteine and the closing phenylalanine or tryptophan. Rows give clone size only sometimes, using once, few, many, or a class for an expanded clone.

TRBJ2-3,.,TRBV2,CASRTGKLTDTQYF
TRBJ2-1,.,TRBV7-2,CASSLELANEQFF
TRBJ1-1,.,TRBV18,CASSPSPGTGNTEAFF
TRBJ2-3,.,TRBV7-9,CASSLLLAGGPGRDTQYF
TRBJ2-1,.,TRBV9,CASRGMSSYNEQFF
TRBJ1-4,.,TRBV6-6,CASSYRQGQPGEKLFF
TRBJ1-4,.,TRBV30,CAWSVRGQGNEKLFF
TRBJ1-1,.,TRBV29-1,CSVDRANTEAFF
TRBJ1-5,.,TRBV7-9,CASSLALGTGGNQPQHF
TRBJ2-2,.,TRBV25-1,CASRGTATGELFF
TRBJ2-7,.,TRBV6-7,CASSSDRGCYEQYF
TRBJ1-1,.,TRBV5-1,CASSSSGTGNTEAFF
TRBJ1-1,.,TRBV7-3,CASSPAGAGTEAFF
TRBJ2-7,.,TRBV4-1,CASSQNGGYEQYF
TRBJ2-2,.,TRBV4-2,CASSQEMLAGSTGELFF
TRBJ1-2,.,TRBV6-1,CASSVTGGDYGYTF
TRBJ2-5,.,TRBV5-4,CASRRDSGRDETQYF
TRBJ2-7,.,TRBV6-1,CASSSRRGAWDEQYF
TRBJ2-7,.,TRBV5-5,CASSLEQGTHEQYF
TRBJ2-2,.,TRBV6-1,CASSDGTGSGELFF
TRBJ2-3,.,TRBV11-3,CASSPPGTDTQYF
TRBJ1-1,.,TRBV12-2,CASRLDRGGQDTEAFF
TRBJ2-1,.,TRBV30,CAWGVRGQFF
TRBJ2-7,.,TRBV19,CASSMQNSYEQYF
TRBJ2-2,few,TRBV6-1,CASSGGGTGELFF
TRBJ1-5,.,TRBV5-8,CASSLVSPQHF
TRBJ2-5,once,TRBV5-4,CASSDQTGQETQYF
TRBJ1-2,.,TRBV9,CASSVGDWGHYGYTF
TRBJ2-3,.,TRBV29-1,CSVVGTSGREKSTDTQYF
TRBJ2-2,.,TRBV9,CASSVVGGANTGELFF
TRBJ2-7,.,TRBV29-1,CSVGQGTYEQYF
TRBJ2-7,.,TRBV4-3,CASSQGDRGAYEQYF
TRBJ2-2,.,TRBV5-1,CASSSFSGANTGELFF
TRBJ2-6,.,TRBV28,CASSSTGTGLSGANVLTF
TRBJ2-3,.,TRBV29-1,CSVLPNSGSGDTQYF
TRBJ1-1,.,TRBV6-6,CASSYRVAGRGAFF
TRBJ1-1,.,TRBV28,CASIRTDNTEAFF
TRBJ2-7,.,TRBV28,CASSLTPPYDEQYF
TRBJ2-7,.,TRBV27,CASSLGVPGTYEQYF
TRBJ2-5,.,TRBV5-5,CASSSGGTTQETQYF
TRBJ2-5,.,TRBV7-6,CASSLLRLAGQETQYF
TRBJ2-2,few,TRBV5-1,CASSLDVNGPTGELFF
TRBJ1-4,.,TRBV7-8,CASSFLLPAIGVNEKLFF
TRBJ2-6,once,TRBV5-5,CASSFPPGQGHSGANVLTF
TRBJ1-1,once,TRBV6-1,CASSTAPGTGGEAFF
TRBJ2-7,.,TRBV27,CASSLRANYEQYF
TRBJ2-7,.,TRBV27,CASSLVPAGGYEQYF
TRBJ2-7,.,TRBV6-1,CASGGHGGYEQYF
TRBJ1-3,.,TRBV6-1,CASSEYRPSSGNTIYF
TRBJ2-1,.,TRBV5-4,CASSSTYEQFF
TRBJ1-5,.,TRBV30,CAWSVGAADNQPQHF
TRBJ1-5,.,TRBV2,CASRDRVGQPQHF
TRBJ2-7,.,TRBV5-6,CASSLWQWGLAGAYEQYF
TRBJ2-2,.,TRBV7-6,CASSRGAPRDTGELFF
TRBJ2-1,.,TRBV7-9,CASSSRLAGYNEQFF
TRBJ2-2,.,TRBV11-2,CASSFSEGGELFF
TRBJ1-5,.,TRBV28,CASSSRVGQGDQPQHF
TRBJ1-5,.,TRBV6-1,CASSEKGTQPQHF
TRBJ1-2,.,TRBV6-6,CATKDRGPNYGYTF